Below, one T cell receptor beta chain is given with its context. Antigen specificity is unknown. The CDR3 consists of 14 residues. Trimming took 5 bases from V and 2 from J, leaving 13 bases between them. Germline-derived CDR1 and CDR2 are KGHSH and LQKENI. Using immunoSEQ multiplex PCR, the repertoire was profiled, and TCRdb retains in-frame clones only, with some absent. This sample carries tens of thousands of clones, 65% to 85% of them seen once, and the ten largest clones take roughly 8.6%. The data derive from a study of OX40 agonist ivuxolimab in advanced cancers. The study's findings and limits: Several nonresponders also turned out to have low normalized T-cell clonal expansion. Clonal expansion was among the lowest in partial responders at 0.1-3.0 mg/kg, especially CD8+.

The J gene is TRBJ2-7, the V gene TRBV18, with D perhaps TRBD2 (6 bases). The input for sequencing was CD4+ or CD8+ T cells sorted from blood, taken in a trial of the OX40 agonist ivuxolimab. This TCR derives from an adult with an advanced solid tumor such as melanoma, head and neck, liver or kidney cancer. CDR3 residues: CASSAGTGTYEQYF. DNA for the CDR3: TGTGCCAGCTCAGCCGGGACTGGGACCTACGAGCAGTACTTC. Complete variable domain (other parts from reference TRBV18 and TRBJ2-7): NAGVMQNPRHLVRRRGQEARLRCSPMKGHSHVYWYRQLPEEGLKFMVYLQKENIIDESGMPKERFSAEFPKEGPSILRIQQVVRGDSAAYFCASSAGTGTYEQYFGPGTRLTVT.